This T cell receptor beta chain was obtained from a study of blood T cell repertoires in COVID-19. The wider study: T cells, B-cell-depleted T cells, or PBMCs supplied cDNA or gDNA.

Recruits, aged about 18 to 100 years, lived in 20 to 30 US areas. Recovered Cohort 3 donors showed two negative PCRs, clearance, or symptom resolution. Generated by immunoSEQ multiplex PCR, the TCRdb table keeps only in-frame clones and is missing some. The sample lists about 440,000 clones, about nine tenths occurring once. From germline, CDR1 is SGHAT and CDR2 FQNNGV. The ends lost 2 bases at V and 8 bases at J; junction bases unmatched: 5. This CDR3 is 14 amino acids long. The TCR was taken from a man younger than 35 who had recovered from COVID-19. This chain links TRBV11-2 with TRBJ1-4; 7 nucleotides agree with TRBD1. The source material was PBMCs or T cells enriched from blood (not recorded which). Written as DNA, the CDR3 is TGTGCCAGCAGCTTAACAGGGGTCAGGGAAAAACTGTTTTTT. Its protein is CASSLTGVREKLFF.